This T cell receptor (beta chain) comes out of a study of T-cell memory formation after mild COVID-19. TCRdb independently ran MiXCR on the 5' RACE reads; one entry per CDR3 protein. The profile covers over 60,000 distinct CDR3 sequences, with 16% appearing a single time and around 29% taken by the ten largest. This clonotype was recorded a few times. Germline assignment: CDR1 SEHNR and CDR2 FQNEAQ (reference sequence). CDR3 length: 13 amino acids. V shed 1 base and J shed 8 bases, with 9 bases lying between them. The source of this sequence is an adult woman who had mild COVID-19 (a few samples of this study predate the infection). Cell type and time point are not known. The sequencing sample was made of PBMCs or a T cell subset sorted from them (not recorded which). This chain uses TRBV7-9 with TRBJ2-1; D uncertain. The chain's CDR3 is CASSLVRVDEQFF. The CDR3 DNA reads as TGTGCCAGCAGCTTAGTTAGAGTCGATGAGCAGTTCTTC.